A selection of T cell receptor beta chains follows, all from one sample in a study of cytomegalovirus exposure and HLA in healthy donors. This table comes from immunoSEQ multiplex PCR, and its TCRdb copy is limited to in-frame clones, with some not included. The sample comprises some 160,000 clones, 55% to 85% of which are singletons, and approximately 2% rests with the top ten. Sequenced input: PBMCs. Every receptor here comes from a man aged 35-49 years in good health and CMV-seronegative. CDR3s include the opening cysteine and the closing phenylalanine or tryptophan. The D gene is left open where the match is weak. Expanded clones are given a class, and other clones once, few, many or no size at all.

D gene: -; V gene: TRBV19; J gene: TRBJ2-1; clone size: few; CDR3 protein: CATSGYNEQFF; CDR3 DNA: TGTGCCACGTCGGGGTACAATGAGCAGTTCTTC
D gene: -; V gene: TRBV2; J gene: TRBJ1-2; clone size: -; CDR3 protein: CASSEEEYTF; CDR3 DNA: TGTGCCAGCAGTGAAGAGGAGTACACCTTC
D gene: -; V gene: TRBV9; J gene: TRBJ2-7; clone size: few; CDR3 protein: CASSADNLYEQYF; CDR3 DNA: TGTGCCAGCAGCGCGGACAATCTCTACGAGCAGTACTTC
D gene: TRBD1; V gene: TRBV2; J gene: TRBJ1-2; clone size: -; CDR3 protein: CASSEGVDRGQGYTF; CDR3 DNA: TGTGCCAGCAGTGAAGGGGTCGACAGGGGGCAGGGCTACACCTTC
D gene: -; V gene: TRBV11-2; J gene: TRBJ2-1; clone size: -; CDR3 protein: CASMGGRGSRNNEQFF; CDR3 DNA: TGTGCCAGCATGGGGGGCAGGGGGAGCCGGAACAATGAGCAGTTCTTC
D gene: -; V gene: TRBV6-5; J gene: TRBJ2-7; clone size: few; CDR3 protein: CASSSNRATLLYEQYF; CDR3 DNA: TGTGCCAGCAGTTCCAACAGGGCAACCCTACTCTACGAGCAGTACTTC
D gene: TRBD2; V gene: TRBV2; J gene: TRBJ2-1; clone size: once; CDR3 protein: CASSRAASGSYNEQFF; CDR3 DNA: TGTGCCAGCAGTAGAGCCGCTAGCGGGAGCTACAATGAGCAGTTCTTC
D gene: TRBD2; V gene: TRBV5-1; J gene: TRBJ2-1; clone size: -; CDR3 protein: CASSNPGLAGHNFNEQFF; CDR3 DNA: TGCGCCAGCAGCAATCCCGGACTAGCTGGGCACAATTTCAATGAGCAGTTCTTC
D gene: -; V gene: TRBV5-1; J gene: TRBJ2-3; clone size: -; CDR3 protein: CASATSRAGYTDTQYF; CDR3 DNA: TGCGCCAGCGCTACGTCCCGGGCAGGGTACACAGATACGCAGTATTTT
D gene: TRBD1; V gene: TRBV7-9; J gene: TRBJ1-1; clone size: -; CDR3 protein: CASSSNRGNTEAFF; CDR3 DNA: TGTGCCAGCAGCTCCAACAGGGGGAACACTGAAGCTTTCTTT
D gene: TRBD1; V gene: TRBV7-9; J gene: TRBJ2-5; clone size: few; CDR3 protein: CASSGTGVETQYF; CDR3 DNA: TGTGCCAGCAGCGGTACAGGGGTAGAGACCCAGTACTTC
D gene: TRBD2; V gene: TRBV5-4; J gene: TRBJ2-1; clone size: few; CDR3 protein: CASSLRLADNEQFF; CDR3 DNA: TGTGCCAGCAGCTTAAGACTAGCGGACAATGAGCAGTTCTTC